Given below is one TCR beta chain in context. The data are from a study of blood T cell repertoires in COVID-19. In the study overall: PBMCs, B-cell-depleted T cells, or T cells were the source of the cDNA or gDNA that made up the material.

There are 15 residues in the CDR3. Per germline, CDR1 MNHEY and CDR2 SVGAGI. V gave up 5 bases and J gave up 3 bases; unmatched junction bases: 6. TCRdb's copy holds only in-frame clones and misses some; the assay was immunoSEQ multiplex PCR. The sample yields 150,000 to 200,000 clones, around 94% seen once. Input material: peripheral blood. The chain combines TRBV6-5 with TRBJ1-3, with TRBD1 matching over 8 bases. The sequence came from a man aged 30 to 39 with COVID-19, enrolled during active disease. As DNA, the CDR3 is TGTGCCAGCAGTCTGGGACAGGCTCTTGGAAACACCATATATTTT. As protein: CASSLGQALGNTIYF.